Below, 16 T cell receptor beta chains from the same sample are listed, as sequenced in a study of cytomegalovirus exposure and HLA in healthy donors (dated by TCRdb to about 2017). Library method: the immunoSEQ multiplex PCR assay. A mixture of 60 forward primers for TCR Vbeta segments and 13 reverse primers for TCR Jbeta segments was used in the multiplex PCR. TCRdb took this table from immuneACCESS and kept in-frame rearrangements with V and J called. Such tables lack part of the clones; where checked against another copy, unresolved V genes explain under half of the gap, and the rest is unexplained. This sample comprises about 110,000 clones, 70% of them detected only once. The ten largest account for roughly 8.7% of the sample. The specimen sequenced was PBMCs. The receptors come from a man aged 30 to 39 in good health and CMV-seropositive.

The chain is built from TRBV5-1 and TRBJ1-2; 8 bases align to TRBD1. Germline lookup yields CDR1 SGHRS and CDR2 YFSETQ. V lost 4 bases and J lost 3; bases outside the gene matches: 8. The CDR3 covers 15 residues. CDR3 sequence: CASSNGQGIYYGYTF. The CDR3 DNA sequence: TGCGCCAGCAGCAACGGACAGGGTATCTACTATGGCTACACCTTC.

The chain is built from TRBV7-9 and TRBJ1-1; TRBD1 matches at 9 bases. The ends lost 0 bases at V and 2 bases at J; junction bases unmatched: 7. The CDR3 runs 17 residues. Per the germline V gene, CDR1 is SEHNR and CDR2 is FQNEAQ (reference sequence). The CDR3 spells CASSLAGHTGGNTEAFF. The CDR3, as DNA: TGTGCCAGCAGCTTAGCGGGTCATACAGGGGGCAACACTGAAGCTTTCTTT.

This clone was seen only a few times. V and J are TRBV6-6 and TRBJ2-7; 7 nucleotides line up with TRBD1. This CDR3 has 16 residues. With 2 bases clipped from V and 4 bases from J, the junction kept 11 bases outside the gene matches. In germline, CDR1 is MNHNY, CDR2 SVGAGI (reference sequence). The CDR3 DNA reads as TGTGCCAGCAGTTACGATCGGGAACAGGGGCTGTACGAGCAGTACGTC. Its translation: CASSYDREQGLYEQYV.

On this clone itself: One end of the junction fails to match germline, which may point to a read error. This rearrangement joins TRBV2 to TRBJ2-7; a possible D gene is TRBD1 (5 bases). The CDR3 spans 13 residues. Germline V CDR1 and CDR2: SNHLY, FYNNEI. In nucleotides, the CDR3 is TGTGCCAGCAGCGAAGGACAAGACTACGAGCAGTACTTC. Its protein is CASSEGQDYEQYF.

The rearrangement uses TRBV18 and TRBJ2-2, with a weak D call TRBD1 (6 bases). Germline V gene data show CDR1 as KGHSH and CDR2 as LQKENI. This CDR3 has 17 amino acids. V lost 3 bases and J lost 0, with 14 bases in between. As DNA, the CDR3 is TGTGCCAGCTCACCGACGGACAGCCTTGCGAACACCGGGGAGCTGTTTTTT. It yields the protein CASSPTDSLANTGELFF.

The sample holds a few counts of this clone. This chain joins TRBV29-1 and TRBJ2-7; 7 bases align to TRBD1. Germline-derived CDR1 and CDR2 are SQVTM and ANQGSEA. The CDR3 is made up of 17 amino acids. J lost 2 bases, V lost 5 bases, and 18 bases had no gene match. CDR3 region: CSVPGTAPNTATYEQYV. The CDR3 region has the DNA TGCAGCGTTCCCGGGACAGCCCCTAACACCGCAACCTACGAGCAGTACGTC.

This rearrangement joins TRBV27 to TRBJ1-1; D remains ambiguous. The CDR3 consists of 17 residues. Trimming cost V 7 bases and J 6 bases, with 27 bases left between them. The germline V gene encodes CDR1 MNHEY and CDR2 SMNVEV (reference sequence). The CDR3 coding sequence is TGTGCCAGCACGGGAGGTTGGGTGCGGGTCAAGGGAGCTGAAGCTTTCTTT. Amino acids: CASTGGWVRVKGAEAFF.

The chain couples TRBV10-2 to TRBJ1-1; D is uncertain. Germline V CDR1 and CDR2: WSHSY, SAAADI. The CDR3 has 14 amino acids. Trimming stripped 4 bases from V and 3 bases from J, with 12 bases between. CDR3 bases: TGCGCCAGCAGTGTGTTCCCCGAGGACACTGAAGCTTTCTTT. Translated, it gives CASSVFPEDTEAFF.

This clone was detected only a few times. V gene TRBV19 combines with J gene TRBJ1-1; 8 bases match TRBD1. Germline CDR1 and CDR2: LNHDA and SQIVND (reference sequence). V was clipped by 4 bases and J by 0 bases; unmatched bases: 13. The CDR3 runs to 18 residues. The CDR3 DNA is TGTGCCAGTAGTACAGAGGACAGGGACGAAGTTATGAACACTGAAGCTTTCTTT. It codes for CASSTEDRDEVMNTEAFF.

With respect to this clone: This same CDR3 is encoded by further DNA sequences in the sample. The V and J genes are TRBV5-1 and TRBJ1-1; 7 bases match TRBD1. This CDR3 is built from 14 residues. The germline V gene has CDR1 SGHRS and CDR2 YFSETQ. V shed 0 bases and J 5 bases; nucleotides not matched to a gene: 4. CDR3 DNA: TGCGCCAGCAGCTTGGGACAGGGCGGGACTGAAGCTTTCTTT. It yields the protein CASSLGQGGTEAFF.

This clone was recorded a few times. J is TRBJ1-1 and V is TRBV5-4; D perhaps matches TRBD1 (6 bases). CDR1 is SGHNT, CDR2 YYREEE, per germline (reference sequence). The V end was cut by 4 bases, the J end by 1 base, with 14 bases between. CDR3 length: 15 amino acids. The CDR3 region is CASSPSDRGNTEAFF. The DNA of the CDR3 is TGTGCCAGCAGCCCCTCGGACAGAGGGAACACTGAAGCTTTCTTT.

The chain uses TRBV27 and TRBJ2-7, with 7 bases identical to TRBD1. J lost 1 base, V lost 6 bases, and 9 bases had no gene match. This CDR3 region has 15 residues. Per germline, CDR1 MNHEY and CDR2 SMNVEV (reference sequence). The CDR3 sequence is CASRLLDRSSYEQYF. The CDR3 DNA reads as TGTGCCAGCAGACTCCTGGACAGGTCTTCCTACGAGCAGTACTTC.

The chain combines TRBV2 with TRBJ1-6; a weak D match, TRBD1 (5 bases). Per the germline V gene, CDR1 is SNHLY and CDR2 is FYNNEI. This CDR3 is built from 14 residues. V was pared by 7 bases and J by 8 bases, with 15 bases between. The CDR3 region is CASNFQGGDSPLHF. The DNA of the CDR3 is TGTGCCAGCAATTTTCAGGGAGGGGATTCACCCCTCCACTTT.

The chain combines TRBV5-6 with TRBJ2-3; no clear D. Trimming left V 0 bases short and J 4 bases short, with 9 bases between. This CDR3 is built from 14 residues. Germline CDR1 is SGHDT and CDR2 is YYEEEE. For the CDR3, the DNA is TGTGCCAGCAGCTTGGCAGGCCGCCCAGATACGCAGTATTTT. Its translation is CASSLAGRPDTQYF.

The table lists this clone with a few counts. The rearrangement links TRBV6-1 to TRBJ1-1; D remains unclear. The CDR3 is made up of 14 amino acids. The V end lost 2 bases, the J end lost 7 bases, and 14 bases lay between the germline ends. Germline-derived CDR1 and CDR2 are MNHNS and SASEGT. CDR3 sequence reads: CASSENGEVGEAFF. DNA of the CDR3: TGTGCCAGCAGTGAAAACGGGGAAGTAGGTGAAGCTTTCTTT.

The chain joins TRBV27 to TRBJ2-7, with 7 bases identical to TRBD1. Germline loops: CDR1 MNHEY, CDR2 SMNVEV (reference sequence). With 2 bases clipped from V and 5 bases from J, the junction kept 3 bases outside the gene matches. This CDR3 has 13 residues. The CDR3 sequence is CASSLGQAHEQYV. The CDR3 DNA reads TGTGCCAGCAGTTTAGGACAGGCTCACGAGCAGTACGTC.